The 25 T cell receptor beta chains given below trace back to one sample, sequenced in a study of identical twins' blood T cells (dated by TCRdb to the early 2010s). The library was produced with 5' RACE. Sequenced on an Illumina Genome Analyzer IIx. In-frame beta chains were kept once TCRdb had trimmed the public reads at Q25 with fastp and called clones with MiXCR. CDR3 protein duplicates are merged, each entry listing the most common genes and DNA. The sample table shows roughly 340,000 distinct CDR3 sequences, and about 28% are seen once. Around 5.6% of the sample rests with the top ten. The specimen sequenced was PBMCs. The receptor set was obtained from a woman between 18 and 50 years old in good health.

The chain carries TRBV20-1 and TRBJ2-3, with D perhaps matching TRBD2 (6 bases). The V end lost 7 bases, the J end lost 5 bases, and 13 bases lay between the germline ends. The CDR3 consists of 12 residues. Germline V gene data show CDR1 as DFQATT and CDR2 as SNEGSKA (reference sequence). The DNA of the CDR3 is TGCAGTGGTGGGACTCGGCGAGATACGCAGTATTTT. Translating it yields CSGGTRRDTQYF.

The rearrangement links TRBV29-1 to TRBJ1-2; D not certain. The germline V gene encodes CDR1 SQVTM and CDR2 ANQGSEA. The CDR3 covers 12 residues. V dropped 6 bases and J dropped 8 bases, with 16 bases sitting between them. The CDR3 loop is CSVEGGPKGYTF. The DNA of the CDR3 is TGCAGCGTGGAGGGAGGACCAAAGGGCTACACCTTC. Supplemented by reference TRBV29-1 and TRBJ1-2, the full variable domain reads SAVISQKPSRDICQRGTSLTIQCQVDSQVTMMFWYRQQPGQSLTLIATANQGSEATYESGFVIDKFPISRPNLTFSTLTVSNMSPEDSSIYLCSVEGGPKGYTFGSGTRLTVV.

This clonotype was counted between two and nine times. V is TRBV3-1 and J is TRBJ2-1; TRBD2 aligns across 8 bases. V lost 4 bases to trimming and J lost 10 bases; unmatched junction nucleotides: 15. The CDR3 length is 16 residues. Per germline, CDR1 LGHDT and CDR2 YNNKEL (reference sequence). DNA for the CDR3: TGTGCCAGCAGCCGTTCCGGAGGGACTAGGTACCCGGAGCAGTTCTTC. This gives the protein CASSRSGGTRYPEQFF.

This clonotype occurred a few times. J is TRBJ1-2 and V is TRBV27; D is unresolved. Trimming stripped 3 bases from V and 7 bases from J, with 12 bases between. The CDR3 loop spans 13 amino acids. Germline V gene data show CDR1 as MNHEY and CDR2 as SMNVEV (reference sequence). CDR3 bases: TGTGCCAGCAGTTTGGAAGGGCTACCTGGCTACACCTTC. Amino acid sequence: CASSLEGLPGYTF.

In this sample, this clonotype turned up a few times. Here the CDR3 DNA reads TGCAGTGCTAGCCGCAAGGAAAAACTGTTTTTT. This codes for CSASRKEKLFF. The rearrangement joins TRBV20-1 to TRBJ1-4; D remains ambiguous. The CDR3 extends over 11 amino acids. With 3 bases removed from V and 8 bases from J, the gap between germline ends came to 7 bases. CDR1 and CDR2 from the germline V gene are DFQATT and SNEGSKA (reference sequence).

The chain uses TRBV27 and TRBJ2-1; a possible D gene is TRBD2 (6 bases). This CDR3 has 13 amino acids. Germline CDR1 and CDR2: MNHEY and SMNVEV (reference sequence). The germline V and J ends were trimmed by 3 bases and 7 bases, with 10 bases remaining between them. CDR3 in DNA: TGTGCCAGCAGTTTCGCGGGGAGGAATGAGCAGTTCTTC. This sequence encodes CASSFAGRNEQFF.

The chain carries TRBV2 and TRBJ1-3; 7 bases are a match to TRBD1. Trimming cost V 8 bases and J 0 bases; bases outside gene matches: 4. Germline CDR1 SNHLY, CDR2 FYNNEI. The CDR3 runs 14 residues. As DNA, the CDR3 is TGTGCCAGCGAGGGACAGAGCTCTGGAAACACCATATATTTT. It yields the protein CASEGQSSGNTIYF. Supplemented by reference TRBV2 and TRBJ1-3, the full variable domain reads EPEVTQTPSHQVTQMGQEVILRCVPISNHLYFYWYRQILGQKVEFLVSFYNNEISEKSEIFDDQFSVERPDGSNFTLKIRSTKLEDSAMYFCASEGQSSGNTIYFGEGSWLTVV.

This clonotype was seen only a few times. The CDR3 does not close with the conserved phenylalanine or tryptophan, likely indicating a read error. CDR3 protein: CSVARPGSENYGYTS. The CDR3 DNA follows: TGCAGCGTTGCCCGGCCAGGGTCAGAAAACTATGGCTACACCTCC. The rearrangement uses TRBV29-1 and TRBJ1-2; D may be TRBD1 (5 bases). Germline V gene sequence: CDR1 SQVTM, CDR2 ANQGSEA. This CDR3 is built from 15 residues. Between the trimmed V and J ends, which lost 4 bases and 2 bases, there was a span of 17 bases.

This chain uses TRBV5-6 with TRBJ1-5, with D perhaps matching TRBD1 (5 bases). Germline assignment: CDR1 SGHDT and CDR2 YYEEEE. Trimming removed 1 base from V and 1 base from J, with 12 bases in between. The CDR3 totals 16 residues. The CDR3 reads CASSLRGGLSNQPQHF. CDR3 DNA: TGTGCCAGCAGCTTGCGGGGGGGGTTGAGCAATCAGCCCCAGCATTTT.

V usage is TRBV11-2 and J usage is TRBJ1-1; TRBD1 might be the D (5 bases). V was pared by 2 bases and J by 6 bases, with 19 bases between. Germline V gene data show CDR1 as SGHAT and CDR2 as FQNNGV. CDR3 length equals 16 residues. CDR3 protein: CASSLRRDRGTAEAFF. CDR3 coding DNA: TGTGCCAGCAGCTTACGGAGGGATCGGGGCACCGCTGAAGCTTTCTTT. The whole variable domain, filled in from reference TRBV11-2 and TRBJ1-1, reads EAGVAQSPRYKIIEKRQSVAFWCNPISGHATLYWYQQILGQGPKLLIQFQNNGVVDDSQLPKDRFSAERLKGVDSTLKIQPAKLEDSAVYLCASSLRRDRGTAEAFFGQGTRLTVV.

The chain is built from TRBV29-1 and TRBJ1-1, with a tentative D call TRBD1 (5 bases). With 6 bases removed from V and 2 bases from J, the gap between germline ends came to 10 bases. Germline assignment: CDR1 SQVTM and CDR2 ANQGSEA. The CDR3 totals 12 residues. The DNA of the CDR3 is TGCAGCGTAAGCAGGGATAACACTGAAGCTTTCTTT. Translating gives CSVSRDNTEAFF.

The chain carries TRBV11-2 and TRBJ1-1; 7 bases agree with TRBD1. The CDR3 sequence is 13 residues long. Trimming at V came to 6 bases and at J to 11 bases, leaving 12 bases not matched to a gene. Germline CDR1 reads SGHAT; CDR2 reads FQNNGV. The CDR3 nucleotides read TGTGCCAGCAGGCGAAACAGGGGCGGGCAGGCTTTCTTT. This gives the protein CASRRNRGGQAFF.

The gene calls are TRBV7-2 and TRBJ1-1, with TRBD1 identical over 7 bases. Per the germline V gene, CDR1 is SGHTA and CDR2 is FQGNSA. This CDR3 is 12 amino acids long. Losses at the gene ends were 5 bases for V and 7 bases for J; bases not matched to a gene: 4. The CDR3 reads CASSQDRFEAFF. For the CDR3, the DNA is TGTGCCAGCAGCCAGGACAGGTTTGAAGCTTTCTTT.

This clonotype was observed a handful of times. The chain combines TRBV5-4 with TRBJ2-1; TRBD2 might be the D (6 bases). This CDR3 is 14 amino acids long. The V end lost 4 bases, the J end lost 7 bases, and 15 bases lay between the germline ends. The germline CDR1 and CDR2 sequences are SGHNT and YYREEE (reference sequence). The CDR3 loop reads CASSATGLANEQFF. The CDR3 DNA is TGTGCCAGCAGCGCAACGGGACTCGCGAATGAGCAGTTCTTC.

Ten or more counts support this clonotype. This chain joins TRBV12-3 or TRBV12-4 and TRBJ2-1; D call uncertain. The CDR3 totals 12 residues. With 4 bases removed from V and 5 bases from J, the gap between germline ends came to 6 bases. Here the CDR3 reads CASSYSNNEQFF. The CDR3 DNA sequence: TGTGCCAGCAGTTATAGTAACAATGAGCAGTTCTTC.

This clonotype was counted at least ten times. This chain uses TRBV20-1 with TRBJ1-1, with 8 bases fitting TRBD1. CDR1 and CDR2 from the germline V gene are DFQATT and SNEGSKA (reference sequence). The CDR3 is 13 residues long. The V and J ends lost 5 bases and 7 bases, in that order; junction bases with no gene match: 9. CDR3 region: CSAPRTGTSEAFF. CDR3 nucleotides: TGCAGTGCTCCAAGGACAGGGACGAGTGAAGCTTTCTTT.

Turning to this clonotype: Given a much more abundant clone one base away, this may be a read error. The V call is TRBV2, the J call TRBJ2-7, with a tentative D call TRBD2 (6 bases). The CDR3 runs 12 residues. The V gene lost 4 bases and the J gene lost 7 bases, with 11 bases spanning the gap. CDR1 and CDR2 from the germline V gene are SNHLY and FYNNEI. The CDR3: CASSGEAGEQYF. In DNA form, the CDR3 reads TGTGCCAGCAGTGGCGAGGCGGGGGAGCAGTACTTC.

The genes are TRBV25-1 and TRBJ1-1, with D maybe TRBD1 (6 bases). The length of the CDR3 is 13 residues. Trimming cost V 2 bases and J 11 bases, with 15 bases left between them. Germline lookup yields CDR1 MGHDK and CDR2 SYGVNS. As DNA, the CDR3 is TGTGCCAGCAGTGAAGGGGACAAGCGGAAGGCTTTCTTT. It translates to CASSEGDKRKAFF.

This clonotype was detected a few times. The rearrangement links TRBV12-3 or TRBV12-4 to TRBJ2-1; 8 nucleotides match TRBD2. This CDR3 comprises 15 residues. With 1 base clipped from V and 3 bases from J, the junction kept 2 bases outside the gene matches. The CDR3 DNA sequence: TGTGCCAGCAGTTTAGGCGGGGGGATCTACAATGAGCAGTTCTTC. Its translation is CASSLGGGIYNEQFF.

A word on this clonotype: A much larger clone is a single base away; this may be a read error. V usage is TRBV20-1 and J usage is TRBJ2-1; tentative D call: TRBD2 (5 bases). The CDR3 loop spans 15 amino acids. In germline, CDR1 is DFQATT, CDR2 SNEGSKA (reference sequence). This chain's CDR3 is CSTRSTGGSYNEQFF. The CDR3 DNA reads as TGCAGTACTAGATCTACCGGCGGCTCCTACAATGAGCAGTTCTTC.

The chain carries TRBV10-3 and TRBJ2-7, with 9 bases fitting TRBD2. CDR1 ENHRY and CDR2 SYGVKD come from the germline V gene. CDR3 length: 15 amino acids. V dropped 4 bases and J dropped 2; count of bases not matched to a gene: 6. The CDR3 bases are TGTGCCATCAGTGGGGGAGCGGGAGGCACCTACGAGCAGTACTTC. Translating gives CAISGGAGGTYEQYF.

This clonotype was counted ten times or more. The J gene is TRBJ2-1, the V gene TRBV29-1; D tentatively fits TRBD1 or TRBD2 (6 bases each). The germline gives CDR1 SQVTM, CDR2 ANQGSEA. V dropped 6 bases and J dropped 7 bases, with 22 bases sitting between them. The CDR3 is 15 residues long. The CDR3 coding sequence is TGCAGCGTCCTAGGGGGGAAAATACGAATGAATGAGCAGTTCTTC. Amino acids: CSVLGGKIRMNEQFF.

This clonotype appeared once. CDR3 DNA: TGCAGTGCTCTTAAGACTAGCGGGGGCCCCAACACCGGGGAGCTGTTTTTT. This codes for CSALKTSGGPNTGELFF. The chain joins TRBV20-1 to TRBJ2-2; 12 nucleotides match TRBD2. Trimming cost V 5 bases and J 2 bases; bases outside gene matches: 9. Germline loops: CDR1 DFQATT, CDR2 SNEGSKA (reference sequence). The CDR3 has 17 amino acids.

This clonotype was seen a handful of times. The chain employs TRBV29-1 and TRBJ2-1, with 8 bases matching TRBD1. With 2 bases clipped from V and 5 bases from J, the junction kept 5 bases outside the gene matches. The CDR3 runs to 14 residues. Germline V gene sequence: CDR1 SQVTM, CDR2 ANQGSEA. CDR3 in DNA: TGCAGCGTTGAACCCAGGGGGCGGAACAATGAGCAGTTCTTC. As protein: CSVEPRGRNNEQFF.

This clonotype was found a few times. V usage is TRBV12-3 or TRBV12-4 and J usage is TRBJ2-1; 10 positions agree with TRBD2. V was clipped by 8 bases and J by 8 bases; unmatched bases: 9. The CDR3 runs 14 residues. The CDR3 coding sequence is TGTGCCAGCTTATCGGGACTAGCGATCGATGAGCAGTTCTTC. Protein: CASLSGLAIDEQFF.